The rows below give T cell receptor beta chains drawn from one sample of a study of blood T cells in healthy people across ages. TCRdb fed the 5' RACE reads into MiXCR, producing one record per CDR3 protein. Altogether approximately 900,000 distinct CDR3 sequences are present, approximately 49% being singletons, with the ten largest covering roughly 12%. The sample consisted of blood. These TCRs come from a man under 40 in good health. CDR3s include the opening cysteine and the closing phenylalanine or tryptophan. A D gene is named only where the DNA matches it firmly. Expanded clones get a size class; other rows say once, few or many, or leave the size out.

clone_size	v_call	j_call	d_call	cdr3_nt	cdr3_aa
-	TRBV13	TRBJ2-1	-	TGTGCCAGCTCCGGAGGCCGGGACCCCCGCAATGAGCAGTTCTTC	CASSGGRDPRNEQFF
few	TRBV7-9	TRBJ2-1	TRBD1	TGTGCCAGCAGCTTAGCGGGGACAGGGCGGGATGAGCAGTTCTTC	CASSLAGTGRDEQFF
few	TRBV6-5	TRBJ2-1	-	TGTGCCAGCAGTTCTCCGGGCTCCACTCACAATGAGCAGTTCTTC	CASSSPGSTHNEQFF
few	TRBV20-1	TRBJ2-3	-	TGCAGTGCTAGGGTTTCCAGTGCGGTTAGCACAGATACGCAGTATTTT	CSARVSSAVSTDTQYF
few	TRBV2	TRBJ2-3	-	TGTGCCAGCAGTGATTGGCGGGCAGATACGCAGTATTTT	CASSDWRADTQYF
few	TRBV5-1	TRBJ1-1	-	TGCGCCAGCAGCTTAACCGGAGCGGGGTACACTGAAGCTTTCTTT	CASSLTGAGYTEAFF
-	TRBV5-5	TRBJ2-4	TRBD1	TGTGCCAGCAGACCGTCGACAGGGAACATTCAGTACTTC	CASRPSTGNIQYF
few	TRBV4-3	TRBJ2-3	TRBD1	TGCGCCAGCAGCCCTCGGACAGGTCCCACAGATACGCAGTATTTT	CASSPRTGPTDTQYF
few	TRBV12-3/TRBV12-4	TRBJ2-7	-	TGTGCCAGCAGTCTCACAGGGTATTTAGGCGAGCAGTACTTC	CASSLTGYLGEQYF
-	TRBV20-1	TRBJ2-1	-	TGCAGTGCTAGAGATACTAGGAGGACCGCACATGAGCAGTTCTTC	CSARDTRRTAHEQFF
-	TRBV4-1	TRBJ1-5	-	TGCGCCAGCAGCCCGGCGGAGGGCAAGCAGCCCCAGCATTTT	CASSPAEGKQPQHF
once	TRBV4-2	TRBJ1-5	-	TGTGCCAGCAGCCAAGGCCGGGACAGCAATCAGCCCCAGCATTTT	CASSQGRDSNQPQHF
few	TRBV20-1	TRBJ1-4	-	TGCAGTGCACGGCCGGGGGCGAATGAAAAACTGTTTTTT	CSARPGANEKLFF
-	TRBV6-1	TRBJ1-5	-	TGTGCCACCCGAGACGATCCTAATCAGCCCCAGCATTTT	CATRDDPNQPQHF
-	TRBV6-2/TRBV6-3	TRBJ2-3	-	TGTGCCAGCAGTTCGTCCCGGGGATACACAGATACGCAGTATTTT	CASSSSRGYTDTQYF
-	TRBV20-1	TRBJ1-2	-	TGCAGTGCTAGTATAGGTTCAGGGCGCCACGACTATGGCTACACCTTC	CSASIGSGRHDYGYTF
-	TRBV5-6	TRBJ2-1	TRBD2	TGTGCCAGCAGCTTGAGAGCGGGGGGATTTTACAATGAGCAGTTCTTC	CASSLRAGGFYNEQFF
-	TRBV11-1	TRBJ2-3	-	TGTGCCAGCACCCCGAGGGCATCCGGCACAGATACGCAGTATTTT	CASTPRASGTDTQYF
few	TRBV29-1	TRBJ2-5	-	TGCAGCGTTGAGTGGGGGCAAGGAGAGACCCAGTACTTC	CSVEWGQGETQYF
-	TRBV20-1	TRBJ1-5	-	TGCAGTGCTAGTCCCTCGACAGATCAGCCCCAGCATTTT	CSASPSTDQPQHF
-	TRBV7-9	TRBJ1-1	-	TGTGCCAGCAGCTTAGGGGCACAGAACACTGAAGCTTTCTTT	CASSLGAQNTEAFF
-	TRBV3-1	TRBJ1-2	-	TGTGCCAGCAGCCTGGCAGTAGCCTATGGCTACACCTTC	CASSLAVAYGYTF
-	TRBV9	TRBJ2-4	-	TGTGCCAGCAGCGTAGGGGGTCAGGCCCAAAACATTCAGTACTTC	CASSVGGQAQNIQYF
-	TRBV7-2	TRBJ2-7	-	TGTGCCAGCAGTCCGATACCCGACGACTACCACTTCTACGAGCAGTACTTC	CASSPIPDDYHFYEQYF
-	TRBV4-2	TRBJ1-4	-	TGTGCCAGCAGCCTGGACCCCCCGGGTACTAATGAAAAACTGTTTTTT	CASSLDPPGTNEKLFF
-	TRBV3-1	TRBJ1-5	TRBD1	TGTGCCAGCACCCAGGGGGTACTTGCTAGCAATCAGCCCCAGCATTTT	CASTQGVLASNQPQHF
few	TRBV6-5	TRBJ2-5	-	TGTGCCAGCACCCGATCCCGGGTCGAGACCCAGTACTTC	CASTRSRVETQYF
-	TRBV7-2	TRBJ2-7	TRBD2	TGTGCCAGCAGCTTAGGGCGGGAGCAGAACTTC	CASSLGREQNF
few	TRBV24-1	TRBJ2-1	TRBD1	TGTGCCGCCTCCTACGGGGACAGGGGAAACAATGAGCAGTTCTTC	CAASYGDRGNNEQFF
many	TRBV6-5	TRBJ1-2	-	TGTGCCAGCAGTTACTCGACCGGCACAGGTCTGGTCAAAGGCTACACCTTC	CASSYSTGTGLVKGYTF
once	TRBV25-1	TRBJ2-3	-	TGTGCCAGCAGTGACCCCCTTGTAGATACGCAGTATTTT	CASSDPLVDTQYF